One and the same sample provided the 20 T cell receptor beta chains below, sequenced in a study of T-cell reconstitution after alpha-beta-depleted transplantation in children. Preparing the TCRbeta library involved the use of unique molecular identifiers. TCRdb re-called the PCR reads with MiXCR, one entry per CDR3 protein. The table records hundreds of thousands of distinct CDR3 sequences, 10% of them present only once. Sequencing used PBMCs from the stem cell graft donor, obtained from the stem cell graft. The source is a human donor who donated a stem cell graft to a child with acute myeloid leukemia.

The chain links TRBV5-6 to TRBJ2-1, with 11 bases lining up with TRBD1. CDR3 length equals 15 residues. Trimming at V came to 4 bases and at J to 7 bases, leaving 7 bases not matched to a gene. The germline V gene has CDR1 SGHDT and CDR2 YYEEEE. CDR3 loop: CASSPPDRGLNEQFF. The CDR3 region has the DNA TGTGCCAGCAGCCCTCCGGACAGGGGGCTGAATGAGCAGTTCTTC.

This clonotype occurred a few times. This chain joins TRBV3-1 and TRBJ2-7; D gene uncertain. In germline, CDR1 is LGHDT, CDR2 YNNKEL (reference sequence). This CDR3 has 14 amino acids. Trimming shortened V by 4 bases and J by 4 bases, and 14 bases separated the two germline ends. In DNA form, the CDR3 reads TGTGCCAGCAGCCTCCGGGTACCATCTTACGAGCAGTACTTC. It is translated as CASSLRVPSYEQYF.

This clonotype was observed at least ten times. V usage is TRBV30 and J usage is TRBJ1-5; 8 bases line up with TRBD1. V lost 5 bases to trimming and J lost 7 bases; unmatched junction nucleotides: 7. This CDR3 spans 13 amino acids. Germline assignment: CDR1 GTSNPN and CDR2 SVGIG (reference sequence). In DNA, the CDR3 is TGTGCCTGGGCTGACAGGGGAGGGCAGCCCCAGCATTTT. Translation: CAWADRGGQPQHF.

V is TRBV7-2 and J is TRBJ2-1, with D perhaps matching TRBD2 (5 bases). Germline V gene lookup returns CDR1 SGHTA and CDR2 FQGNSA. The CDR3 sequence is 15 residues long. The V gene lost 7 bases and the J gene lost 2 bases, with 15 bases spanning the gap. The CDR3 DNA is TGTGCCAGCACCCCTCAGTCCGGGACCTACAATGAGCAGTTCTTC. Its translation is CASTPQSGTYNEQFF.

This clonotype came up many times. The rearrangement joins TRBV10-3 to TRBJ2-3; no firm D call. The CDR3 has 14 amino acids. V was cut by 4 bases and J by 0 bases, with 8 bases left in between. Germline V gene lookup returns CDR1 ENHRY and CDR2 SYGVKD. CDR3 nucleotides: TGTGCCATCAGTGCGGAACCTAGCACAGATACGCAGTATTTT. Its translation: CAISAEPSTDTQYF.

This clonotype was seen at least ten times. V gene TRBV28 combines with J gene TRBJ2-3, with 11 bases that match TRBD1. The CDR3 has 15 residues. J was trimmed by 6 bases and V by 5 bases; bases with no gene match: 7. The germline gives CDR1 MDHEN, CDR2 SYDVKM. This CDR3 is CASSPWTGGSDTQYF. CDR3 coding DNA: TGTGCCAGCAGTCCCTGGACAGGGGGCAGTGATACGCAGTATTTT.

This clonotype was seen many times. This rearrangement joins TRBV3-1 to TRBJ2-1; 9 bases fit TRBD2. Losses at the gene ends were 4 bases for V and 15 bases for J; bases not matched to a gene: 10. The length of the CDR3 is 13 residues. Germline V lookup: CDR1 LGHDT, CDR2 YNNKEL (reference sequence). The CDR3 sequence: CASSPGPLAGLFF. The CDR3 DNA sequence: TGTGCCAGCAGCCCAGGGCCCCTAGCGGGACTGTTCTTC.

This clonotype was picked up a small number of times. This chain joins TRBV20-1 and TRBJ2-4, with 11 bases matching TRBD1. The length of the CDR3 is 17 residues. V shed 6 bases and J 0 bases; nucleotides not matched to a gene: 10. CDR1 is DFQATT and CDR2 is SNEGSKA in the germline V gene (reference sequence). The CDR3 coding sequence is TGCAGTGCCCGCGGACAGGGGGCGGACTTAGCCAAAAACATTCAGTACTTC. Amino acids: CSARGQGADLAKNIQYF.

The chain joins TRBV12-3 or TRBV12-4 to TRBJ1-2; D uncertain. Trimming cost V 5 bases and J 2 bases, with 9 bases left between them. The CDR3 consists of 13 residues. CDR3 loop: CASSISGNYGYTF. Here the CDR3 DNA reads TGTGCCAGCAGTATTAGTGGGAACTATGGCTACACCTTC.

This clonotype turned up a few times. V usage is TRBV24-1 and J usage is TRBJ2-3; D not resolved. Germline V gene lookup returns CDR1 KGHDR and CDR2 SFDVKD. The CDR3 covers 15 residues. Trimming took off 1 base at V and 6 bases at J, with 13 bases between the two ends. CDR3 region: CATSDLGAARDTQYF. The DNA of the CDR3 is TGTGCCACCAGTGATTTAGGCGCGGCGCGGGATACGCAGTATTTT.

This clonotype was found a few times. The chain couples TRBV6-2 or TRBV6-3 to TRBJ2-1; D is undetermined. Per germline, CDR1 MNHEY and CDR2 SVGEGT. The CDR3 length is 13 residues. V dropped 7 bases and J dropped 9 bases, with 16 bases sitting between them. CDR3 sequence (DNA): TGTGCCAGCACGTCTGCTGGAGTTGGTGAGCAGTTCTTC. Amino acid sequence: CASTSAGVGEQFF.

The CDR3 sequence is CASSWTSGASTDTQYF. The CDR3, as DNA: TGTGCCAGTAGTTGGACTAGCGGAGCTAGCACAGATACGCAGTATTTT. The chain combines TRBV19 with TRBJ2-3; 10 bases line up with TRBD2. This CDR3 has 16 amino acids. The V gene end was trimmed by 5 bases and the J gene end by 0 bases; junction bases not matched to a gene: 5. The germline V gene has CDR1 LNHDA and CDR2 SQIVND (reference sequence).

The table lists this clonotype with many counts. The V gene is TRBV25-1, the J gene TRBJ2-7; D may correspond to TRBD1 or TRBD2 (5 bases each). Germline CDR1 MGHDK, CDR2 SYGVNS. The CDR3 covers 15 residues. V lost 2 bases, J lost 0 bases, and 11 bases lay in between. The chain's CDR3 is CASSEGTVSSYEQYF. The DNA of the CDR3 is TGTGCCAGCAGTGAAGGGACGGTTAGCTCCTACGAGCAGTACTTC.

This clonotype was counted many times. J is TRBJ2-3 and V is TRBV20-1; 10 nucleotides agree with TRBD2. Trimming at V came to 3 bases and at J to 2 bases, leaving 11 bases not matched to a gene. This CDR3 region has 17 residues. Germline V gene data show CDR1 as DFQATT and CDR2 as SNEGSKA (reference sequence). CDR3 sequence: CSASGGSLAGATDTQYF. CDR3 bases: TGCAGTGCTAGTGGGGGGTCCCTAGCGGGAGCCACAGATACGCAGTATTTT.

This clonotype showed up just a few times. In nucleotides, the CDR3 is TGCAGCGTTCCCGGACTATCCTACGAGCAGTACTTC. It encodes CSVPGLSYEQYF. The gene calls are TRBV29-1 and TRBJ2-7; D perhaps matches TRBD2 (6 bases). Germline CDR1 is SQVTM and CDR2 is ANQGSEA. The CDR3 has 12 amino acids. Trimming shortened V by 5 bases and J by 1 base, and 9 bases separated the two germline ends.

The chain has TRBV12-5 and TRBJ2-3, with a weak D call TRBD1 (6 bases). Trimming removed 5 bases from V and 2 bases from J, with 23 bases in between. The germline V gene has CDR1 LGHNT and CDR2 FRNRAP. This CDR3 comprises 18 residues. The CDR3 DNA sequence: TGTGCTAGTGGTAATACAAGAGATGGACAGCCGATCACAGATACGCAGTATTTT. The encoded protein is CASGNTRDGQPITDTQYF.

This clonotype came up a few times. The CDR3 sequence is CASSFNRGGQETQYF. CDR3 DNA: TGTGCCAGCAGTTTCAACAGGGGAGGACAAGAGACCCAGTACTTC. The chain has TRBV12-3 or TRBV12-4 and TRBJ2-5; the D gene is possibly TRBD1 (7 bases). Trimming shortened V by 3 bases and J by 2 bases, and 13 bases separated the two germline ends. The CDR3 totals 15 residues.

This clonotype was found a few times. This chain joins TRBV28 and TRBJ2-1; a weak D match, TRBD1 (5 bases). CDR3 length: 16 residues. Trimming pared 4 bases from V and 0 bases from J, leaving 13 bases between. Looked up from germline, CDR1 is MDHEN and CDR2 is SYDVKM. CDR3 amino acids: CASSSPGAGSYNEQFF. In nucleotides, the CDR3 is TGTGCCAGCAGTTCACCTGGGGCAGGCTCCTACAATGAGCAGTTCTTC.

This clonotype was detected many times. V and J are TRBV2 and TRBJ2-1; D gene uncertain. V was cut by 4 bases and J by 7 bases, with 8 bases left in between. Per the germline V gene, CDR1 is SNHLY and CDR2 is FYNNEI. The CDR3 consists of 12 residues. This chain's CDR3 is CASSGYGNEQFF. In DNA, the CDR3 is TGTGCCAGCAGTGGGTATGGGAATGAGCAGTTCTTC.

This clonotype was counted a few times. The V gene is TRBV24-1, the J gene TRBJ2-1, with 9 bases fitting TRBD1. The CDR3 spans 14 residues. The V gene's germline CDR1 is KGHDR and CDR2 SFDVKD. The V and J ends lost 3 bases and 8 bases, in that order; junction bases with no gene match: 4. In DNA form, the CDR3 reads TGTGCCACCAGTGATAAGGGACAGGGCTATGAGCAGTTCTTC. Protein: CATSDKGQGYEQFF.